Listed here are 20 T cell receptor beta chains from one sample, sequenced in a study of CD8 T cells in Susac syndrome (dated by TCRdb to about 2019). The library came from the immunoSEQ multiplex PCR assay. RNA was extracted using the RNeasy kit, and roughly 0.5 to 1 microgram was reverse transcribed with random hexamers. Using fastp at Q25 and MiXCR, TCRdb reprocessed the public reads and kept productive beta chains. CDR3 protein duplicates are merged, each entry listing the most common genes and DNA. The sample table lists about 400,000 distinct CDR3 sequences, approximately 89% of them with a count of one. The top ten constitute 0.09% to 0.15% of the sample. Sequenced: CD8+ T cells from PBMCs. These receptor sequences come from a human donor with multiple sclerosis.

This chain joins TRBV12-3 or TRBV12-4 and TRBJ2-7; TRBD1 matches 9 bases. The length of the CDR3 is 15 residues. With V trimmed by 6 bases and J by 7 bases, 13 bases remained unmatched. CDR3 in DNA: TGTGCCAGCAGCCCCACAGGGGGCCCCTTGGAAGAGCAGTACTTC. It encodes CASSPTGGPLEEQYF.

The rearrangement joins TRBV6-1 to TRBJ1-1; the D gene is possibly TRBD1 (5 bases). V dropped 2 bases and J dropped 1 base, with 8 bases sitting between them. This CDR3 spans 14 amino acids. The germline V gene has CDR1 MNHNS and CDR2 SASEGT. CDR3 in amino acids: CASSERRGNTEAFF. The CDR3 region has the DNA TGTGCCAGCAGTGAAAGGAGGGGGAACACTGAAGCTTTCTTT.

Written as DNA, the CDR3 is TGTGCCAGCAGTTTGGAGGGGAGTGGGCACTATGGCTACACCTTC. Residues: CASSLEGSGHYGYTF. V usage is TRBV27 and J usage is TRBJ1-2, with TRBD1 as a possible D gene (5 bases). The germline V gene has CDR1 MNHEY and CDR2 SMNVEV (reference sequence). The CDR3 consists of 15 residues. V was trimmed by 3 bases and J by 3 bases, leaving 14 bases between them.

J is TRBJ1-5 and V is TRBV27; D is perhaps TRBD1 (5 bases). The germline CDR1 and CDR2 sequences are MNHEY and SMNVEV (reference sequence). The CDR3 has 15 amino acids. Trimming took 6 bases from V and 0 from J, leaving 12 bases between them. The CDR3 DNA reads TGTGCCAGCAGGGAGGACAACTATAGCAATCAGCCCCAGCATTTT. It codes for CASREDNYSNQPQHF.

This clonotype was found a few times. The chain employs TRBV20-1 and TRBJ2-7; D may correspond to TRBD1 or TRBD2 (5 bases each). V was cut by 3 bases and J by 4 bases, with 13 bases left in between. CDR1 DFQATT and CDR2 SNEGSKA come from the germline V gene (reference sequence). This CDR3 has 13 amino acids. The CDR3 region is CSARGTAEYEQYF. The DNA of the CDR3 is TGCAGTGCTAGGGGGACGGCTGAATACGAGCAGTACTTC.

The chain couples TRBV5-1 to TRBJ1-6; D uncertain. CDR3 length: 16 amino acids. With 3 bases removed from V and 0 bases from J, the gap between germline ends came to 10 bases. In germline, CDR1 is SGHRS, CDR2 YFSETQ. CDR3 coding DNA: TGCGCCAGCAGCTGGGCCCAGAGCTCCTATAATTCACCCCTCCACTTT. It specifies CASSWAQSSYNSPLHF.

This chain joins TRBV27 and TRBJ2-1; the match to TRBD1 covers 8 bases. Per the germline V gene, CDR1 is MNHEY and CDR2 is SMNVEV (reference sequence). Trimming took 6 bases from V and 7 from J; bases not matched to a gene: 8. The CDR3 loop spans 14 amino acids. CDR3 DNA sequence: TGTGCCAGCAGACCCGGGACAGGATTAAATGAGCAGTTCTTC. Encoded protein: CASRPGTGLNEQFF.

V usage is TRBV3-1 and J usage is TRBJ2-2; D is undetermined. This CDR3 is 19 amino acids long. V lost 0 bases to trimming and J lost 3 bases, with 20 bases between them. The V gene's germline CDR1 is LGHDT and CDR2 YNNKEL (reference sequence). CDR3 in DNA: TGTGCCAGCAGCCAAGATCCCCGACTGTTTAGTAGGGACACCGGGGAGCTGTTTTTT. Protein product: CASSQDPRLFSRDTGELFF.

This rearrangement joins TRBV11-2 to TRBJ2-5; unclear D gene. Germline CDR1 and CDR2: SGHAT and FQNNGV. With 5 bases removed from V and 2 bases from J, the gap between germline ends came to 6 bases. The CDR3 contains 12 residues. The CDR3 protein is CASSVNQETQYF. The CDR3 DNA is TGTGCCAGCAGCGTAAATCAAGAGACCCAGTACTTC.

The chain employs TRBV29-1 and TRBJ2-1; unclear D gene. CDR1 is SQVTM, CDR2 ANQGSEA, per germline. This CDR3 region has 12 residues. V lost 1 base to trimming and J lost 3 bases, with 4 bases between them. The CDR3 nucleotides read TGCAGCGTTGAAGCTAGCTACAATGAGCAGTTCTTC. It specifies CSVEASYNEQFF.

The chain uses TRBV7-4 and TRBJ1-2; 7 nucleotides line up with TRBD1. The junction had 11 bases not matched to a gene; V was cut back by 5 bases and J by 5 bases. There are 15 residues in the CDR3. Germline values: CDR1 SGHVT, CDR2 SQSDAQ. The CDR3: CASSRKGALRYGYTF. CDR3 DNA sequence: TGTGCCAGCAGCAGGAAGGGGGCGCTACGGTATGGCTACACCTTC.

V and J are TRBV2 and TRBJ2-7; 7 nucleotides line up with TRBD2. Trimming cost V 6 bases and J 8 bases; bases outside gene matches: 1. The CDR3 spans 10 residues. Germline V gene sequence: CDR1 SNHLY, CDR2 FYNNEI. CDR3 nucleotide sequence: TGTGCCAGCAGGGGGGGGAAGCAGTACTTC. Protein sequence: CASRGGKQYF.

V and J are TRBV20-1 and TRBJ2-7; 9 bases fit TRBD1. CDR3 length: 13 residues. The germline CDR1 and CDR2 sequences are DFQATT and SNEGSKA (reference sequence). V lost 5 bases, J lost 5 bases, and 7 bases stayed unmatched. This chain's CDR3 is CSADLDRGDEQYF. The DNA for the CDR3 is TGCAGTGCTGACCTGGACAGGGGCGACGAGCAGTACTTC.

V usage is TRBV27 and J usage is TRBJ2-1; 7 bases map to TRBD1. V lost 8 bases and J lost 13; bases outside the gene matches: 11. Germline V gene lookup returns CDR1 MNHEY and CDR2 SMNVEV (reference sequence). CDR3 size: 12 residues. CDR3 sequence (DNA): TGTGCCAGCCGGGCTTACAGGGGTAAACAGTTCTTC. Its translation: CASRAYRGKQFF.

The chain joins TRBV5-1 to TRBJ1-5; a possible D gene is TRBD1 (6 bases). Trimming cost V 4 bases and J 3 bases, with 17 bases left between them. This CDR3 is built from 16 residues. The germline gives CDR1 SGHRS, CDR2 YFSETQ. The CDR3 region is CASSTYREETNQPQHF. Here the CDR3 DNA reads TGCGCCAGCAGCACCTACAGGGAAGAAACCAATCAGCCCCAGCATTTT.

The V gene is TRBV27, the J gene TRBJ2-1; D may be TRBD1 (5 bases). CDR1 and CDR2 (germline): MNHEY, SMNVEV (reference sequence). CDR3 length: 16 amino acids. Trimming shortened V by 2 bases and J by 0 bases, and 11 bases separated the two germline ends. CDR3 sequence: CASSLVGPSSYNEQFF. The CDR3 region has the DNA TGTGCCAGCAGTTTAGTGGGGCCAAGCTCCTACAATGAGCAGTTCTTC.

This CDR3 is CSALSYEERAQYF. In DNA form, the CDR3 reads TGCAGTGCTCTGTCGTACGAAGAGAGGGCCCAGTACTTC. V is TRBV20-1 and J is TRBJ2-5; TRBD2 might be the D (5 bases). V was cut by 5 bases and J by 9 bases, with 19 bases left in between. CDR3 length equals 13 residues. Germline V gene sequence: CDR1 DFQATT, CDR2 SNEGSKA (reference sequence).

The CDR3 loop reads CASSLELLESEQYF. In nucleotides, the CDR3 is TGTGCCAGCAGCTTAGAACTTTTGGAGAGCGAGCAGTACTTC. The V and J genes are TRBV11-2 and TRBJ2-7; D unresolved. V lost 0 bases to trimming and J lost 6 bases, with 12 bases between them. Per the germline V gene, CDR1 is SGHAT and CDR2 is FQNNGV. The CDR3 is made up of 14 amino acids.

The chain recombines TRBV4-1 with TRBJ1-2; maybe TRBD1 (6 bases). V was shortened by 2 bases and J by 0 bases, with 16 bases between the two germline ends. Germline V gene sequence: CDR1 MGHRA, CDR2 YSYEKL. The CDR3 sequence is 17 residues long. CDR3 sequence reads: CASSQSLRDISNYGYTF. The CDR3 coding sequence is TGCGCCAGCAGCCAATCTTTAAGGGACATCTCTAACTATGGCTACACCTTC.

The chain employs TRBV29-1 and TRBJ2-1; D remains unclear. V lost 6 bases and J lost 3, with 18 bases in between. Germline CDR1 SQVTM, CDR2 ANQGSEA. This CDR3 region has 15 residues. CDR3 protein: CSVPAPRTDYNEQFF. DNA for the CDR3: TGCAGCGTCCCCGCGCCGCGGACGGACTACAATGAGCAGTTCTTC.